This T cell receptor (beta chain) is drawn from a study of human T cells and chemical hapten exposure. Overall study: An approximately 2 cm by approximately 2 cm inner upper arm patch received 2% DPC for sensitization. Patches with 0.01% DPC went on the upper back, and the tests were read at 6 days. Weekly administration of diphenylcyclopropenone to the scalp of patients continued throughout the approximately 23-week study. Broader study findings: DPC sensitization left the count of TCRs above 1 in 1000 unchanged.

This clonotype was observed at least ten times. The antigen is unknown. TCRdb fed the RACE reads into MiXCR, producing one record per CDR3 protein. Found here are a few hundred thousand distinct CDR3 sequences, approximately 5.8% of them singletons; the top ten hold about 8.7%. Time point reported: pre-sensitization, week 0. As for treatment: therapeutic diphenylcyclopropenone sensitization with weekly scalp DPC. Material: whole blood, obtained in connection with sensitization to the hapten diphenylcyclopropenone (DPC). This TCR came from a young woman with alopecia areata. Some clones in this sample may be carry-over from other donors' samples.

CDR3 in amino acids: CASSAGRMNTEAFF. The CDR3 coding sequence is TGTGCCAGCAGCGCCGGACGTATGAACACTGAAGCTTTCTTT. V is TRBV7-9 and J is TRBJ1-1, with D unresolved. From germline, CDR1 is SEHNR and CDR2 FQNEAQ (reference sequence). Trimming shortened V by 5 bases and J by 0 bases, and 10 bases separated the two germline ends. The CDR3 runs to 14 residues.